Sequencing of this T cell receptor (beta chain) was carried out in a study of T-cell reconstitution after alpha-beta-depleted transplantation in children (dated by TCRdb to the mid-2010s). About the investigation overall: The study quantitatively tracked T-cell immune reconstitution after TCRalphabeta/CD19-depleted allogeneic hematopoietic cell transplantation in children using TCR repertoire profiling.

About this clonotype itself: What antigen it recognizes has not been identified. Base qualities were left out, and no much larger clone turns up one base away.

The CDR1 and CDR2 encoded by the germline V gene are SGHTA and FQGTGA. The germline V and J ends show losses of 0 bases and 6 bases respectively, and no gene match explains 3 bases of the junction. The CDR3 sequence holds 15 residues, the cysteine and phenylalanine included. Kept here is only the CDR3 DNA, which spans 45 bases and is read in frame from base 1. The protocol used for the library was PCR. Instrument used: Illumina HiSeq 2500. TCR library preparation used molecular barcoding, with unique molecular identifiers applied to normalize quantification of the TCRbeta repertoire. TCRdb's own reprocessing of the public reads used fastp at Q25 and MiXCR and kept productive beta chains. A single entry per CDR3 protein holds the most common genes and DNA from its merged rows. A total of some 590,000 distinct CDR3 sequences appear in this sample, roughly a tenth of them only once. Less than 5% of the sample comes from the top ten.

Sequenced here: PBMCs from the stem cell graft donor, sampled from the stem cell graft. This receptor was taken from a human donor who donated a stem cell graft to a child with acute myeloid leukemia. The rearranged chain carries TRBV7-3 and TRBJ2-7; TRBD2 fits 12 bases in the junction. The CDR3 loop reads CASSLTLAGGVEQYF. The sequenced DNA: TGTGCCAGCAGCTTAACACTAGCGGGGGGCGTCGAGCAGTACTTC.